This TCR beta chain was sequenced in a study of blood T cell repertoires in COVID-19. About the study: Sources were T cells, B-cell-depleted T cells, or PBMCs; the material itself was cDNA or gDNA.

Recruitment covered about two dozen US areas and drew participants whose ages spanned about 18 to 90 years. Categorization into cohorts depended on clinical history that participants reported. CDR3 length equals 13 residues. V lost 4 bases to trimming and J lost 12 bases, with 18 bases between them. The germline CDR1 and CDR2 sequences are SGHNT and YENEEA. In the original processing: Amplifying reference gene primers gave estimates of nucleated cell counts. Here immunoSEQ multiplex PCR was the method, and the copy in TCRdb shows in-frame clones only, minus some. V, J and clone size were drawn from that table, and D and trimming were deduced from the DNA. The repertoire holds about 270,000 clones, with around 88% as singletons.

The sequence was obtained from a woman aged 40 to 50 with acute COVID-19. Sample: PBMCs or T cells enriched from blood (not recorded which). The rearrangement joins TRBV11-3 to TRBJ1-1; a possible D gene is TRBD1 (6 bases). CDR3 region: CASSSYGQRGTFF. CDR3 bases: TGTGCCAGCAGCTCCTACGGACAGCGGGGGACTTTCTTT.